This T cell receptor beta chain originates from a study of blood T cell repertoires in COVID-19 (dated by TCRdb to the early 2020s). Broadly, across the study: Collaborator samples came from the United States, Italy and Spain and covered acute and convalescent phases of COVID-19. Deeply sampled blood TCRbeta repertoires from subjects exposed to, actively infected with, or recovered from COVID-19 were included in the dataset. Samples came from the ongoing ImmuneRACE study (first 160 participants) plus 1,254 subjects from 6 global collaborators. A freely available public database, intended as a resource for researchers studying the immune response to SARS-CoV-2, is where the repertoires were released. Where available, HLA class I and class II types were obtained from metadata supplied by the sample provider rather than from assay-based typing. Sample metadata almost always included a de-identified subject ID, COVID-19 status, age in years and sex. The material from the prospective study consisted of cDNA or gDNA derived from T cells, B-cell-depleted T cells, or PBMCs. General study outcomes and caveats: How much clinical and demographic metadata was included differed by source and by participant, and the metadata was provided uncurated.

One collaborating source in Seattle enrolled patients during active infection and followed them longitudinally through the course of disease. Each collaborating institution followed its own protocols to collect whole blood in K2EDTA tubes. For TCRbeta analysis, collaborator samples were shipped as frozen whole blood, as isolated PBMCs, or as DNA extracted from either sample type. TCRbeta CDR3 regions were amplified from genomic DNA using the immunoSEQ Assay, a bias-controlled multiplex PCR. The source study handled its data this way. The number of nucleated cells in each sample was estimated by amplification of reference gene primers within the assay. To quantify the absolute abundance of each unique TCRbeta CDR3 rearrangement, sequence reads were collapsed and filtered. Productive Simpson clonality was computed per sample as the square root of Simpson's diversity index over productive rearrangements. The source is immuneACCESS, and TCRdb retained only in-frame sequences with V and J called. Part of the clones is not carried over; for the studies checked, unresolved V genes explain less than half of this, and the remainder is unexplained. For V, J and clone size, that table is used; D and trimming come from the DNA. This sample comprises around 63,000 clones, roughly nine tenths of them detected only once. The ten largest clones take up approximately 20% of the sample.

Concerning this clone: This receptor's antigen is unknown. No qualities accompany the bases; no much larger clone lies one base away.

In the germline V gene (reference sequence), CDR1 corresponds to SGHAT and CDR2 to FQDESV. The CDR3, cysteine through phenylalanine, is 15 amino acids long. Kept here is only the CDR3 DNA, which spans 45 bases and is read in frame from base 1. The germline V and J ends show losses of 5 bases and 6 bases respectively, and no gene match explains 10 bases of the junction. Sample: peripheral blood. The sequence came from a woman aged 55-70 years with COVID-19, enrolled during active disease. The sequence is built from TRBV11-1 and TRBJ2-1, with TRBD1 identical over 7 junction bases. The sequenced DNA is TGTGCCAGCAGCCTCAAAACGACAGGGCCCAATGAGCAGTTCTTC. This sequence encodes CASSLKTTGPNEQFF. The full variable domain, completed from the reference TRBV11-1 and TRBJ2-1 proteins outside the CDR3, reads EAEVAQSPRYKITEKSQAVAFWCDPISGHATLYWYRQILGQGPELLVQFQDESVVDDSQLPKDRFSAERLKGVDSTLKIQPAELGDSAMYLCASSLKTTGPNEQFFGPGTRLTVL.